This TCR beta chain stems from a study of T cells in Graves' hyperthyroidism and ophthalmopathy. Amplification yielded TCR beta CDR3 regions, with RNA transcripts as the source. HTBI primers drove first-round RT-PCR of the TCR CDR3. TCRdb ran MiXCR on the multiplex PCR reads and lists one entry per CDR3 protein. The data show a few hundred thousand distinct CDR3 sequences, with approximately 14% seen just once and 7.3% held by the top ten. The length of the CDR3 is 13 residues. From germline, CDR1 is SGHRS and CDR2 YFSETQ. This clonotype came up many times. An end of the junction differs from the germline gene, which may be a read error.

The source of this sequence is a woman aged 25 to 39 with Graves' hyperthyroidism. Sequenced: blood. The V and J genes are TRBV5-1 and TRBJ2-5; no firm D call. DNA of the CDR3: TGTGCCAGCAGCTTAGTTTACCAAGAGACCCAGTACTTC. Protein: CASSLVYQETQYF.